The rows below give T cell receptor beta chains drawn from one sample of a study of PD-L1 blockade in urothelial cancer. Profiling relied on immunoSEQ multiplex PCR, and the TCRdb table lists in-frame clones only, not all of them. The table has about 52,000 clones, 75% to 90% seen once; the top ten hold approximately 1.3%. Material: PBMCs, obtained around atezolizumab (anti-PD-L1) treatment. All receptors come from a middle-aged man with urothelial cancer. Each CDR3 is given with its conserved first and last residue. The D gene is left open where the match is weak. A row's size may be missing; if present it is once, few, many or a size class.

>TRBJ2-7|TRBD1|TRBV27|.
TGTGCCAGCCGACGAACGGGACAGGGTCTAAACTACGAGCAGTACTTC
CASRRTGQGLNYEQYF
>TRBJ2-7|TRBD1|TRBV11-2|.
TGTGCCAGCAGCTTAACCCGGGACAGGGGCGACTACGAGCAGTACTTC
CASSLTRDRGDYEQYF
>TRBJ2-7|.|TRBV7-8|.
TGTGCCAGCACCGAGCTGGAGGTCTCCCCCGAGCAGTACTTC
CASTELEVSPEQYF
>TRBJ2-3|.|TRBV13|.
TGTGCCAGCAGCTTAGGCCTCTTAGATACGCAGTATTTT
CASSLGLLDTQYF
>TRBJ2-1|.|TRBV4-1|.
TGCGCCAGCAGCCAATCGACAGGTTTGTTCTTC
CASSQSTGLFF
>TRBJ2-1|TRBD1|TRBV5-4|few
TGTGCCAGCAGCCTCCGGGACAGGGGGGCCAATGAGCAGTTCTTC
CASSLRDRGANEQFF
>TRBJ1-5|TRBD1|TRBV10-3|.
TGTGCCACGCAGGGGGGCGCAAATCAGCCCCAGCATTTT
CATQGGANQPQHF
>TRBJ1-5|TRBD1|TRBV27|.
TGTGCCAGCAGTGTCATACAGGGGAATCAGCCCCAGCATTTT
CASSVIQGNQPQHF
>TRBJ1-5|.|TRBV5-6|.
TGTGCCAGCAGCTTAAGGGGCAGGAGCCAGCCCCAGCATTTT
CASSLRGRSQPQHF
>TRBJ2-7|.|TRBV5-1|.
TGCGCCAGCAGCTTACAGGGCTACGAGCAGTACTTC
CASSLQGYEQYF
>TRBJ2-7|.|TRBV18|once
TGTGCCAGCTCATCGAGTTCCGGGACACTTTACGAGCAGTACTTC
CASSSSSGTLYEQYF
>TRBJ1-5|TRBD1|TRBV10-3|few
TGTGCCATCAGTGAGGAGGGACAGGGCACGAATCAGCCCCAGCATTTT
CAISEEGQGTNQPQHF
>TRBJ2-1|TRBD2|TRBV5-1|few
TGCGCCAGCAGCCCGGGACTAGCGGGTGGCCACGATGAGCAGTTCTTC
CASSPGLAGGHDEQFF
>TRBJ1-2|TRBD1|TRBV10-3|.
TGTGCCATCAGTGAGCCGGGACAGGGGCCATCTAACTATGGCTACACCTTC
CAISEPGQGPSNYGYTF
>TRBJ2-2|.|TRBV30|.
TGTGCCTGGAGAGAAGGGGGAAGGAACACCGGGGAGCTGTTTTTT
CAWREGGRNTGELFF
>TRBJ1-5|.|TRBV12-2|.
TGTGCAAGTCGCTTAGAAAATCAGGGAGGTTTTAAGCCCCAGCATTTT
CASRLENQGGFKPQHF
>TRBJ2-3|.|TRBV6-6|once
TGTGCCAGCAGCAGCCTTCCCAACGGGGTTACGCAGTATTTT
CASSSLPNGVTQYF
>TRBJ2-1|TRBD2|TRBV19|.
TGTGCCAGTAGTATAGAGGCTAGCGGCTACAATGAGCAGTTCTTC
CASSIEASGYNEQFF
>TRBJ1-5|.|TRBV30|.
TGTGCCTGGAGTCCGGGAAATCAGCCCCAGCATTTT
CAWSPGNQPQHF
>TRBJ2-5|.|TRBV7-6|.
TGTGCCAGCAGCTTAGATCTTACTAGCGGAGGCAGGGGGCAAGAGACCCAGTACTTC
CASSLDLTSGGRGQETQYF
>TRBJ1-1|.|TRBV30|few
TGTGCCTGGAGTCAATACAGGAACACTGAAGCTTTCTTT
CAWSQYRNTEAFF
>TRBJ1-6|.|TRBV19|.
TGTGCCAGTATCGGGGGGCGCGAGTATAATTCACCCCTCCACTTT
CASIGGREYNSPLHF
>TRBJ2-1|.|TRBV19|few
TGTGCCAGTCAGGTGGCGGGAGAGCAGTTCTTC
CASQVAGEQFF
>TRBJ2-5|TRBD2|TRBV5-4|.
TGTGCCAGCAGCTGGACTAGCGAAGAGACCCAGTACTTC
CASSWTSEETQYF
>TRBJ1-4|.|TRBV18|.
TGTGCCAGCTCCCCGGGTCCGCGAGAAAAACTGTTTTTT
CASSPGPREKLFF
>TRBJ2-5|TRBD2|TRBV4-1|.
TGCGCCAGCAGCCAAGAACCCTTAGCGGGGATAGGGACCCAGTACTTC
CASSQEPLAGIGTQYF
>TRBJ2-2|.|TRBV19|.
TGTGCCAGTAGTATAGATCTCAGGCGGGGGCGAATATCCGGGGAGCTGTTTTTT
CASSIDLRRGRISGELFF
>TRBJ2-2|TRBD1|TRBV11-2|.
TGTGCCAGCAGCTTAGCCAGGGACAGTCCGAACACCGGGGAGCTGTTTTTT
CASSLARDSPNTGELFF